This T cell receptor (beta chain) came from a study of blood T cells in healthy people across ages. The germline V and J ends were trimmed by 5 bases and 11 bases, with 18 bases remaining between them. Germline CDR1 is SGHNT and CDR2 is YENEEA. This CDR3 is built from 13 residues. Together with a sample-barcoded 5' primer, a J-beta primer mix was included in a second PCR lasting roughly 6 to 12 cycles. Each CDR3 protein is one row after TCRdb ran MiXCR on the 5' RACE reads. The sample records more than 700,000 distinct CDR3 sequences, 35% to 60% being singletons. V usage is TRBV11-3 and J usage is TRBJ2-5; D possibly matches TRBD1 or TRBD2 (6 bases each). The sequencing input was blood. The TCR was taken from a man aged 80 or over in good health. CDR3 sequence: CASSPGGLAEQYF. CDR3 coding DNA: TGTGCCAGCAGCCCTGGGGGCTTAGCGGAGCAGTACTTC.